Each of the 28 T cell receptor beta chains below was sequenced from the same sample in a study of T-cell memory formation after mild COVID-19. A single record per CDR3 protein comes from TCRdb applying MiXCR to the 5' RACE reads. The profile covers under 250,000 distinct CDR3 sequences, with over 15% appearing a single time and around 2% taken by the ten largest. Material for sequencing was PBMCs or a T cell subset sorted from them (not recorded which). The origin of the receptors is an adult woman who had mild COVID-19 (a few samples of this study predate the infection). Cell type and time point are not known.

The CDR3 nucleotides read TGTGCCAGCAGTCAATCCGGGACAGGGATGTTTGGCTACACCTTC. Protein: CASSQSGTGMFGYTF. This chain joins TRBV6-5 and TRBJ1-2; 9 nucleotides line up with TRBD1. The CDR3 is made up of 15 amino acids. Germline values: CDR1 MNHEY, CDR2 SVGAGI. V gave up 5 bases and J gave up 7 bases; unmatched junction bases: 11.

Only a few counts were recorded for this clonotype. This chain joins TRBV27 and TRBJ2-5; D possibly uses TRBD1 or TRBD2 (6 bases each). Trimming took off 3 bases at V and 5 bases at J, with 13 bases between the two ends. Looked up from germline, CDR1 is MNHEY and CDR2 is SMNVEV (reference sequence). This CDR3 is 14 amino acids long. The DNA for the CDR3 is TGTGCCAGCAGTTTCCTTGGAGGGGGGGAGACCCAGTACTTC. It is translated as CASSFLGGGETQYF.

The rearrangement uses TRBV9 and TRBJ1-3; 7 bases align to TRBD1. V dropped 4 bases and J dropped 2; count of bases not matched to a gene: 3. From germline, CDR1 is SGDLS and CDR2 YYNGEE. CDR3 size: 14 residues. The CDR3 region is CASSRTGAGNTIYF. DNA of the CDR3: TGTGCCAGCAGCCGCACAGGGGCTGGAAACACCATATATTTT.

The gene calls are TRBV6-1 and TRBJ2-1, with a weak D call TRBD1 (6 bases). The germline gives CDR1 MNHNS, CDR2 SASEGT. CDR3 length equals 16 residues. V was shortened by 6 bases and J by 0 bases, with 15 bases between the two germline ends. The CDR3: CASSVGTPSSYNEQFF. The CDR3 nucleotides are TGTGCCAGCAGCGTTGGGACACCGAGCTCCTACAATGAGCAGTTCTTC.

The chain recombines TRBV7-6 with TRBJ1-2, with D uncertain. CDR1 is SGHVS, CDR2 FNYEAQ, per germline. V was pared by 4 bases and J by 6 bases, with 15 bases between. The CDR3 consists of 14 residues. The CDR3 protein is CASSSRSPLDGYTF. CDR3 in DNA: TGTGCCAGCAGCTCGAGGAGCCCACTGGATGGCTACACCTTC.

This clonotype occurred many times. The rearrangement joins TRBV20-1 to TRBJ2-7; 12 bases line up with TRBD2. With 6 bases clipped from V and 3 bases from J, the junction kept 9 bases outside the gene matches. The V gene's germline CDR1 is DFQATT and CDR2 SNEGSKA (reference sequence). The CDR3 has 15 residues. The DNA for the CDR3 is TGCAGTGCCCCGCGACTAGCGGGAGCCCACTACGAGCAGTACTTC. Protein product: CSAPRLAGAHYEQYF.

This clonotype appeared many times. The chain uses TRBV27 and TRBJ2-7; 11 bases align to TRBD2. V trimming: 0 bases; J trimming: 0 bases; junction bases outside the gene matches: 10. Germline V CDR1 and CDR2: MNHEY, SMNVEV (reference sequence). The CDR3 totals 19 residues. CDR3 DNA sequence: TGTGCCAGCAGTTTATCAGCTCTCAAGACTAGCGGGGACTCCTACGAGCAGTACTTC. This gives the protein CASSLSALKTSGDSYEQYF.

The J gene is TRBJ2-1, the V gene TRBV5-4, with 9 bases matching TRBD2. With 4 bases clipped from V and 2 bases from J, the junction kept 13 bases outside the gene matches. The CDR3 has 18 amino acids. Germline V gives CDR1 SGHNT, CDR2 YYREEE (reference sequence). The chain's CDR3 is CASSLKISGGQTYNEQFF. The CDR3 DNA reads TGTGCCAGCAGCCTCAAGATTAGCGGGGGACAGACCTACAATGAGCAGTTCTTC.

This clonotype came up a few times. The chain recombines TRBV18 with TRBJ2-7; weak D call: TRBD1 (5 bases). The ends were cut back, 2 bases at V and 2 bases at J, with 10 bases in the middle. The CDR3 length is 14 residues. Germline CDR1 reads KGHSH; CDR2 reads LQKENI. CDR3 bases: TGTGCCAGCTCACCAGACAGACAAACCTACGAGCAGTACTTC. Its translation: CASSPDRQTYEQYF.

In its sample, this clonotype was seen a few times. This chain uses TRBV6-5 with TRBJ1-2; the match to TRBD1 covers 8 bases. The CDR3 runs 15 residues. J lost 4 bases, V lost 6 bases, and 10 bases had no gene match. Germline CDR1 reads MNHEY; CDR2 reads SVGAGI. The DNA for the CDR3 is TGTGCCAGCAGACAAGGACAGGGAGGTCGCTATGGCTACACCTTC. This gives the protein CASRQGQGGRYGYTF.

This chain connects TRBV20-1 to TRBJ1-3; 7 nucleotides line up with TRBD1. V lost 0 bases, J lost 6 bases, and 5 bases stayed unmatched. The V gene's germline CDR1 is DFQATT and CDR2 SNEGSKA (reference sequence). The CDR3 runs to 14 residues. The CDR3 reads CSARDPTGANTIYF. The CDR3 coding sequence is TGCAGTGCTAGAGATCCAACAGGGGCAAACACCATATATTTT.

This clonotype was recorded at least ten times. The J gene is TRBJ2-7, the V gene TRBV7-2; D uncertain. There are 12 residues in the CDR3. Germline V gene lookup returns CDR1 SGHTA and CDR2 FQGNSA. Between the trimmed V and J ends, which lost 1 base and 6 bases, there was a span of 7 bases. The CDR3 loop reads CASSLELGEQYF. DNA for the CDR3: TGTGCCAGCAGCTTAGAATTGGGCGAGCAGTACTTC.

The chain is built from TRBV29-1 and TRBJ2-3; D is undetermined. The V end lost 0 bases, the J end lost 8 bases, and 0 bases lay between the germline ends. Germline lookup yields CDR1 SQVTM and CDR2 ANQGSEA. CDR3 length equals 9 residues. The CDR3 DNA sequence: TGCAGCGTTGAAGATACGCAGTATTTT. Translating it yields CSVEDTQYF.

This clonotype was found many times. This chain uses TRBV15 with TRBJ2-7, with D uncertain. CDR1 LNHNV and CDR2 YYDKDF come from the germline V gene (reference sequence). CDR3 length: 12 amino acids. The V end was cut by 0 bases, the J end by 1 base, with 1 base between. CDR3 bases: TGTGCCACCAGCAGAGATTCCTACGAGCAGTACTTC. Translating gives CATSRDSYEQYF.

This clonotype was seen more than once but under ten times. The chain links TRBV24-1 to TRBJ2-5; TRBD1 agrees at 10 bases. CDR1 KGHDR and CDR2 SFDVKD come from the germline V gene. CDR3 length: 16 residues. V trimming: 5 bases; J trimming: 2 bases; junction bases outside the gene matches: 7. CDR3 region: CATSAQDRGWQETQYF. The CDR3 DNA follows: TGTGCCACCAGTGCCCAGGACAGGGGGTGGCAAGAGACCCAGTACTTC.

This clonotype was detected only a few times. V is TRBV4-2 and J is TRBJ2-5, with 11 bases matching TRBD1. Germline CDR1 and CDR2: LGHNA and YNFKEQ. J lost 2 bases, V lost 1 base, and 6 bases had no gene match. This CDR3 has 17 residues. CDR3 residues: CASSQGTGGRGQETQYF. The CDR3, as DNA: TGTGCCAGCAGCCAAGGGACAGGGGGCAGGGGGCAAGAGACCCAGTACTTC.

This clonotype was counted once. This chain uses TRBV6-5 with TRBJ1-2; 8 positions match TRBD1. From germline, CDR1 is MNHEY and CDR2 SVGAGI. This CDR3 comprises 15 residues. The V segment lost 5 bases and the J segment 0 bases; nucleotides outside the gene matches: 5. The CDR3 bases are TGTGCCAGCAGTATAGGACAGGGCACTAACTATGGCTACACCTTC. Translation gives CASSIGQGTNYGYTF.

This clonotype turned up a few times. CDR3 sequence reads: CASSSPGTEETQYF. CDR3 in DNA: TGTGCCAGCAGCTCTCCCGGGACTGAAGAGACCCAGTACTTC. The chain uses TRBV7-6 and TRBJ2-5; D might be TRBD2 (6 bases). The CDR3 is 14 amino acids. Germline V CDR1 and CDR2: SGHVS, FNYEAQ. Trimming took off 4 bases at V and 3 bases at J, with 12 bases between the two ends.

V is TRBV11-3 and J is TRBJ2-6; 9 nucleotides align to TRBD1. The CDR3 consists of 17 residues. Germline V lookup: CDR1 SGHNT, CDR2 YENEEA. Trimming removed 4 bases from V and 1 base from J; junction bases left unmatched: 5. CDR3 sequence (DNA): TGTGCCAGCAGCTCCACGGGACAGGGATCTGGGGCCAACGTCCTGACTTTC. Its translation: CASSSTGQGSGANVLTF.

This clonotype was picked up a small number of times. The V call is TRBV4-1, the J call TRBJ1-4; TRBD1 is a possible D gene (5 bases). Germline V lookup: CDR1 MGHRA, CDR2 YSYEKL. This CDR3 contains 15 residues. Trimming cost V 0 bases and J 13 bases, with 18 bases left between them. The CDR3 DNA reads TGCGCCAGCAGCCAAGAAGGGGACCCAACCACGGGACTGTTTTTT. Its protein product is CASSQEGDPTTGLFF.

V and J are TRBV6-5 and TRBJ1-1; D ambiguous. Deletions cut 5 bases from V and 2 bases from J, with 15 bases between. The CDR3 has 15 residues. Germline V gene lookup returns CDR1 MNHEY and CDR2 SVGAGI. The CDR3 bases are TGTGCCAGCAGTCTAAAGCCTCAAGTAAACACTGAAGCTTTCTTT. It encodes CASSLKPQVNTEAFF.

This clonotype was picked up a small number of times. V usage is TRBV12-3 or TRBV12-4 and J usage is TRBJ2-7, with TRBD2 matching over 9 bases. The CDR3 runs to 13 residues. With V trimmed by 8 bases and J by 7 bases, 9 bases remained unmatched. CDR3 loop: CASRLAGSGEQYF. As DNA, the CDR3 is TGTGCCAGCCGGCTAGCGGGATCGGGGGAGCAGTACTTC.

V is TRBV7-2 and J is TRBJ1-5; the D gene is possibly TRBD1 (5 bases). The CDR3 spans 15 residues. V lost 1 base and J lost 5, with 12 bases in between. The germline V gene encodes CDR1 SGHTA and CDR2 FQGNSA. This CDR3 reads CASSLEVGRDQPQHF. Here the CDR3 DNA reads TGTGCCAGCAGCTTAGAAGTAGGCAGGGATCAGCCCCAGCATTTT.

This clonotype was picked up many times. This chain joins TRBV10-3 and TRBJ1-2; D gene ambiguous. V was clipped by 4 bases and J by 3 bases, with 9 bases between them. Germline-derived CDR1 and CDR2 are ENHRY and SYGVKD. This CDR3 is 13 amino acids long. The CDR3 DNA sequence: TGTGCCATCAGTGTTGGCCAGGACTATGGCTACACCTTC. This gives the protein CAISVGQDYGYTF.

The gene calls are TRBV6-2 or TRBV6-3 and TRBJ2-3, with 8 bases that match TRBD2. Germline CDR1 and CDR2: MNHEY and SVGEGT. CDR3 length: 15 amino acids. V shed 7 bases and J 0 bases; nucleotides not matched to a gene: 6. The CDR3 loop reads CASTHGGGSTDTQYF. CDR3 DNA sequence: TGTGCCAGCACCCACGGGGGGGGTAGCACAGATACGCAGTATTTT.

This clonotype has just a few counts. The chain has TRBV4-1 and TRBJ2-3; possibly TRBD1 or TRBD2 for D (6 bases each). The CDR3 sequence is 17 residues long. V shed 4 bases and J shed 3 bases, with 20 bases lying between them. CDR1 is MGHRA, CDR2 YSYEKL, per germline. As DNA, the CDR3 is TGCGCCAGCAGCCTCCAAAGGATGGGGGCGGGGACAGATACGCAGTATTTT. This gives the protein CASSLQRMGAGTDTQYF.

The sample holds a few counts of this clonotype. The gene calls are TRBV3-1 and TRBJ2-3; D is ambiguous. The V end lost 2 bases, the J end lost 5 bases, and 14 bases lay between the germline ends. Germline loops: CDR1 LGHDT, CDR2 YNNKEL (reference sequence). CDR3 length: 15 residues. The CDR3 DNA is TGTGCCAGCAGCCAAAGCCCGGTTGTTGGAGATACGCAGTATTTT. This codes for CASSQSPVVGDTQYF.

V is TRBV4-3 and J is TRBJ2-1, with TRBD2 identical over 7 bases. CDR1 LGHNA and CDR2 YSLEER come from the germline V gene. The CDR3 length is 16 residues. The V segment lost 0 bases and the J segment 7 bases; nucleotides outside the gene matches: 9. The CDR3 sequence: CASSQEAGILGNEQFF. In nucleotides, the CDR3 is TGCGCCAGCAGCCAAGAAGCGGGAATACTGGGAAATGAGCAGTTCTTC.